These 14 T cell receptor beta chains came from one sample sequenced in a study of control samples from healthy donors and cancer patients. Clones were read by immunoSEQ multiplex PCR, and TCRdb kept only the in-frame ones, dropping some. The repertoire holds over 75,000 clones, with over 80% as singletons. Sample: blood. The receptors shown here come from a man between 25 and 39 years old in good health.

This sequence joins TRBV24-1 and TRBJ2-2; 10 nucleotides line up with TRBD2. With V trimmed by 3 bases and J by 0 bases, 9 bases remained unmatched. Germline CDR1 reads KGHDR; CDR2 reads SFDVKD. This CDR3 region has 19 residues. The DNA of the CDR3 is TGTGCCACCAGTGATCCTCGACGTCTAGCGGGGGCGAACACCGGGGAGCTGTTTTTT. It translates to CATSDPRRLAGANTGELFF.

The chain joins TRBV7-8 to TRBJ1-4; 7 bases are shared with TRBD1. This CDR3 has 15 amino acids. Germline V gene sequence: CDR1 SGHVS, CDR2 FQNEAQ. The ends lost 5 bases at V and 6 bases at J; junction bases unmatched: 9. CDR3 protein: CASSQRDRADEKLFF. DNA of the CDR3: TGTGCCAGCAGCCAAAGAGACAGGGCGGATGAAAAACTGTTTTTT.

This clone has only one observation. The V call is TRBV25-1, the J call TRBJ2-6; the D gene could be TRBD1 or TRBD2 (5 bases each). CDR1 and CDR2 from the germline V gene are MGHDK and SYGVNS. This CDR3 is 18 amino acids long. Deletions cut 1 base from V and 2 bases from J, with 15 bases between. For the CDR3, the DNA is TGTGCCAGCAGTGAATCCGGGGCGATAGGGACTGGGGCCAACGTCCTGACTTTC. It is translated as CASSESGAIGTGANVLTF.

The chain is built from TRBV28 and TRBJ1-2; D is possibly TRBD1 (6 bases). Germline V gene lookup returns CDR1 MDHEN and CDR2 SYDVKM. The CDR3 is made up of 14 amino acids. The V gene lost 2 bases and the J gene lost 4 bases, with 11 bases spanning the gap. CDR3 sequence: CASSLVGQPYGYTF. The CDR3 region has the DNA TGTGCCAGCAGTTTAGTCGGACAGCCCTATGGCTACACCTTC.

This chain links TRBV19 with TRBJ1-5, with 9 bases fitting TRBD1. The J segment lost 5 bases and the V segment lost 3 bases, leaving 8 bases of the junction unmatched. From germline, CDR1 is LNHDA and CDR2 SQIVND (reference sequence). The CDR3 runs to 16 residues. CDR3 nucleotides: TGTGCCAGTAGTATGAGAGGGGACAGGGCGGATCAGCCCCAGCATTTT. Amino acid sequence: CASSMRGDRADQPQHF.

The chain links TRBV6-1 to TRBJ2-1; 8 bases are a match to TRBD2. This CDR3 spans 17 amino acids. Germline-derived CDR1 and CDR2 are MNHNS and SASEGT. Germline trimming cut 2 bases from V and 7 bases from J; bases unmatched to any gene: 13. CDR3 amino acids: CASSESWRRQRGNEQFF. DNA for the CDR3: TGTGCCAGCAGTGAATCTTGGAGGCGGCAGCGGGGGAATGAGCAGTTCTTC.

This chain connects TRBV2 to TRBJ2-7; the match to TRBD1 covers 9 bases. The V and J ends lost 7 bases and 5 bases, in that order; junction bases with no gene match: 9. CDR3 length: 14 amino acids. Per germline, CDR1 SNHLY and CDR2 FYNNEI. The CDR3 spells CASNTRTGENEQYF. CDR3 sequence (DNA): TGTGCCAGCAACACTAGGACAGGGGAGAACGAGCAGTACTTC.

This clone has a single count. The rearrangement joins TRBV5-1 to TRBJ1-1, with D tentatively TRBD1 (6 bases). Trimming shortened V by 1 base and J by 0 bases, and 10 bases separated the two germline ends. Germline values: CDR1 SGHRS, CDR2 YFSETQ. CDR3 length: 15 residues. CDR3 residues: CASSLRDNMNTEAFF. CDR3 DNA sequence: TGCGCCAGCAGCTTGAGGGACAACATGAACACTGAAGCTTTCTTT.

The chain links TRBV28 to TRBJ1-5; no definite D call. Trimming shortened V by 3 bases and J by 7 bases, and 1 base separated the two germline ends. CDR1 is MDHEN, CDR2 SYDVKM, per germline. The CDR3 runs to 10 residues. The CDR3 sequence is CASSFQPQHF. The CDR3, as DNA: TGTGCCAGCAGTTTCCAGCCCCAGCATTTT.

The chain combines TRBV7-8 with TRBJ2-1, with unresolved D. CDR1 and CDR2 from the germline V gene are SGHVS and FQNEAQ. The CDR3 has 15 amino acids. V was trimmed by 2 bases and J by 12 bases, leaving 20 bases between them. CDR3 sequence: CASSLLSSPTPRQFF. In nucleotides, the CDR3 is TGTGCCAGCAGCTTACTATCAAGCCCAACCCCTAGGCAGTTCTTC.

The J gene is TRBJ1-5, the V gene TRBV28; 7 nucleotides match TRBD1. Trimming at V came to 3 bases and at J to 7 bases, leaving 6 bases not matched to a gene. Germline CDR1 is MDHEN and CDR2 is SYDVKM. The CDR3 length is 14 residues. DNA of the CDR3: TGTGCCAGCAGTTTCATGACAGGGAGGCAGCCCCAGCATTTT. Encoded protein: CASSFMTGRQPQHF.

This rearrangement joins TRBV27 to TRBJ1-4, with unresolved D. Per the germline V gene, CDR1 is MNHEY and CDR2 is SMNVEV (reference sequence). V lost 3 bases and J lost 4, with 15 bases in between. The CDR3 totals 16 residues. The CDR3 here is CASSFNPMGFNEKLFF. As DNA, the CDR3 is TGTGCCAGCAGTTTCAACCCGATGGGTTTTAATGAAAAACTGTTTTTT.

The V gene is TRBV30, the J gene TRBJ1-2; no reliable D call. Trimming shortened V by 3 bases and J by 8 bases, and 19 bases separated the two germline ends. This CDR3 is built from 14 residues. The germline V gene encodes CDR1 GTSNPN and CDR2 SVGIG (reference sequence). The CDR3 DNA reads as TGTGCCTGGAGGGTTGTGTGGGGAATTGAAGGCTACACCTTC. Its translation is CAWRVVWGIEGYTF.

The chain employs TRBV6-1 and TRBJ1-5, with D unclear. Germline CDR1 reads MNHNS; CDR2 reads SASEGT. The length of the CDR3 is 13 residues. Trimming stripped 2 bases from V and 7 bases from J, with 9 bases between. CDR3 amino acids: CASSEPGYQPQHF. DNA of the CDR3: TGTGCCAGCAGTGAACCGGGCTACCAGCCCCAGCATTTT.